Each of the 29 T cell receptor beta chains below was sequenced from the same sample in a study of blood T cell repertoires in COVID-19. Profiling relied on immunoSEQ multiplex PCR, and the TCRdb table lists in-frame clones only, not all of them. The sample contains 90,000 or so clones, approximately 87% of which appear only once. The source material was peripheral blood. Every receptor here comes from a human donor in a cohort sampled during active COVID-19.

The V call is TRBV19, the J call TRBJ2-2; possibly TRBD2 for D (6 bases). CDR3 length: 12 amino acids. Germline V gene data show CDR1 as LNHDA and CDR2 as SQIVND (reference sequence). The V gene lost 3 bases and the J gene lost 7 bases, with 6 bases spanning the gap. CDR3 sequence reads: CASSMGGGELFF. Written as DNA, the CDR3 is TGTGCCAGTAGTATGGGGGGCGGGGAGCTGTTTTTT.

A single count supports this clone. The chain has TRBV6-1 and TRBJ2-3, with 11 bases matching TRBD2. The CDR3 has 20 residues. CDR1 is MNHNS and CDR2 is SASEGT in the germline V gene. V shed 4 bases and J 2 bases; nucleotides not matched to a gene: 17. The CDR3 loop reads CASSGGSSGRAGAITDTQYF. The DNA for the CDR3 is TGTGCCAGCAGTGGGGGAAGTAGCGGGAGGGCCGGCGCAATCACAGATACGCAGTATTTT.

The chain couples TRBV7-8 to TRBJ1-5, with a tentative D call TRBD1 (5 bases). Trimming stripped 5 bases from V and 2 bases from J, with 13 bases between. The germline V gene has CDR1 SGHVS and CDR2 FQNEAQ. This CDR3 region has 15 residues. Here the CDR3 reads CASSEQVLGNQPQHF. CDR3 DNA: TGTGCCAGCAGCGAACAGGTGCTTGGCAATCAGCCCCAGCATTTT.

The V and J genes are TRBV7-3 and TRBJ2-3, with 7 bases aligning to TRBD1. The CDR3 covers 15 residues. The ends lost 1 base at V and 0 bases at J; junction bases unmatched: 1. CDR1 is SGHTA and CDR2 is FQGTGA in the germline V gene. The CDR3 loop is CASSLKQGSTDTQYF. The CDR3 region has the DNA TGTGCCAGCAGCTTAAAACAGGGGAGCACAGATACGCAGTATTTT.

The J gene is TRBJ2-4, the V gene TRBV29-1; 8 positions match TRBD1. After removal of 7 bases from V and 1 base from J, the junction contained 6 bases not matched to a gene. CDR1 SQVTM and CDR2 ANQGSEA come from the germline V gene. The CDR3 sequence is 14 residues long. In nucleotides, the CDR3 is TGCAGCGACCGACGGGACAGGGCCAAAAACATTCAGTACTTC. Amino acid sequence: CSDRRDRAKNIQYF.

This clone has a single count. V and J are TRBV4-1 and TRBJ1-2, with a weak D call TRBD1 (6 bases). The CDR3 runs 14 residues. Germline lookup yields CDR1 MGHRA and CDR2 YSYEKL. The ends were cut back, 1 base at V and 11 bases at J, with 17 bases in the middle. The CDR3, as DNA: TGCGCCAGCAGCCAAGCTCCAACAGGGTTAAGATACACCTTC. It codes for CASSQAPTGLRYTF.

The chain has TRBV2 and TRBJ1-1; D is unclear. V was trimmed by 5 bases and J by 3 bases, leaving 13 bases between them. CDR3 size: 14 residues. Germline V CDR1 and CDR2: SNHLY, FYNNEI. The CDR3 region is CASSRSAKDTEAFF. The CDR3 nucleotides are TGTGCCAGCAGTCGAAGCGCAAAGGACACTGAAGCTTTCTTT.

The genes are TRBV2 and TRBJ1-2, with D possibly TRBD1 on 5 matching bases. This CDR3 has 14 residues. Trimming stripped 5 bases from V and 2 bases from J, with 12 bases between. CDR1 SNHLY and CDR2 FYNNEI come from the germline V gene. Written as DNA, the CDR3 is TGTGCCAGCAGTCCGGACACCACAAACTATGGCTACACCTTC. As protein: CASSPDTTNYGYTF.

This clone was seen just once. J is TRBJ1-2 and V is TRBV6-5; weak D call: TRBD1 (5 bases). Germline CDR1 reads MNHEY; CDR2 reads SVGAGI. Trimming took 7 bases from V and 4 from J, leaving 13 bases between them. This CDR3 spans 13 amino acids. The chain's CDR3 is CASTGGGPYGYTF. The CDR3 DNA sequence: TGTGCCAGCACCGGGGGGGGACCCTATGGCTACACCTTC.

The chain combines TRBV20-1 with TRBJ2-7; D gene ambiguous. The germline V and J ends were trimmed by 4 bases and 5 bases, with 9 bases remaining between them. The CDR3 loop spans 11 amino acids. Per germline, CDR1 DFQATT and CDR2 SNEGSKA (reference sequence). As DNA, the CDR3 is TGCAGTGCTAAGCAAGTGCACGAGCAGTACTTC. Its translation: CSAKQVHEQYF.

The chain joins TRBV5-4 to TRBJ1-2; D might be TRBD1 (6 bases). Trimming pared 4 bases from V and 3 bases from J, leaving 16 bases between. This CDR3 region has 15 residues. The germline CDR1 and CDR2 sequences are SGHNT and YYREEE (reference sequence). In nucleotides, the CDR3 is TGTGCCAGCAGCGGCGGGGGGCGCGAAGACTATGGCTACACCTTC. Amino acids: CASSGGGREDYGYTF.

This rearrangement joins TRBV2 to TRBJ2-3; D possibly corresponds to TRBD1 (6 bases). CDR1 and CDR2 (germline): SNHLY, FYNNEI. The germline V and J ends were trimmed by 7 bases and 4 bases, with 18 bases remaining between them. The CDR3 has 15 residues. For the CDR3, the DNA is TGTGCCAGCACATATCAGGGGAATTCGGCAGATACGCAGTATTTT. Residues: CASTYQGNSADTQYF.

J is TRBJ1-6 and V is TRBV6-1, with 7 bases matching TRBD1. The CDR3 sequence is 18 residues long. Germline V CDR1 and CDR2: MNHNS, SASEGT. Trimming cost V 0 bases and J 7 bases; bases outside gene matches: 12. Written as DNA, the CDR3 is TGTGCCAGCAGTGAAGCGAACAGGGGCAGTCGAGGGAATTCACCCCTCCACTTT. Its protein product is CASSEANRGSRGNSPLHF.

CDR3 protein: CASSVGRGDTEAFF. For the CDR3, the DNA is TGTGCCAGCAGCGTGGGCAGGGGGGACACTGAAGCTTTCTTT. The J gene is TRBJ1-1, the V gene TRBV9; TRBD1 aligns across 7 bases. Germline CDR1 SGDLS, CDR2 YYNGEE. The CDR3 extends over 14 amino acids. V lost 2 bases, J lost 3 bases, and 4 bases stayed unmatched.

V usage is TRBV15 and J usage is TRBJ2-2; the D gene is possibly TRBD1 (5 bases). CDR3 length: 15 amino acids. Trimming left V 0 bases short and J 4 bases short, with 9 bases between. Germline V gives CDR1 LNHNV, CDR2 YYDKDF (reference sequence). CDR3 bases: TGTGCCACCAGCAGAGATCTGACAGTCACCGGGGAGCTGTTTTTT. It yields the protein CATSRDLTVTGELFF. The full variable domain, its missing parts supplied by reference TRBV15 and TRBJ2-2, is DAMVIQNPRYQVTQFGKPVTLSCSQTLNHNVMYWYQQKSSQAPKLLFHYYDKDFNNEADTPDNFQSRRPNTSFCFLDIRSPGLGDTAMYLCATSRDLTVTGELFFGEGSRLTVL.

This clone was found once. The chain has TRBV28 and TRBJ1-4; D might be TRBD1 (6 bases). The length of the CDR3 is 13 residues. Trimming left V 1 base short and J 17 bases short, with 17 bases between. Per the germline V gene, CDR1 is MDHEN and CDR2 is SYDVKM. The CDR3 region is CASSLYRDEPFFF. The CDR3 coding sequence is TGTGCCAGCAGTTTATACAGGGATGAACCCTTTTTTTTT.

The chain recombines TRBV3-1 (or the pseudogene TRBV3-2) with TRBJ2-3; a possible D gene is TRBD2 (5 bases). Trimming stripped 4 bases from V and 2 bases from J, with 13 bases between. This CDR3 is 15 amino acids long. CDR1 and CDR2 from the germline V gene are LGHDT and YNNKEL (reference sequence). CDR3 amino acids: CASSPYLADTDTQYF. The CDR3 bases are TGTGCCAGCAGCCCCTACCTAGCCGACACAGATACGCAGTATTTT.

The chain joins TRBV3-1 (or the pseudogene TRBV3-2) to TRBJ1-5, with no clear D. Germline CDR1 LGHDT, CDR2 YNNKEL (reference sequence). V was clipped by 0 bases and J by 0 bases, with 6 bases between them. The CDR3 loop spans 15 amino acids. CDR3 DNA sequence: TGTGCCAGCAGCCAAGATAGTTATAGCAATCAGCCCCAGCATTTT. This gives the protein CASSQDSYSNQPQHF.

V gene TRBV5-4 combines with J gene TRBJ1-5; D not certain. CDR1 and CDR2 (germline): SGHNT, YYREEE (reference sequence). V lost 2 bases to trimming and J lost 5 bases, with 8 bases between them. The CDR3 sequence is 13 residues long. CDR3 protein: CASSLGGHQPQHF. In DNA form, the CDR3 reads TGTGCCAGCAGCTTAGGAGGGCATCAGCCCCAGCATTTT.

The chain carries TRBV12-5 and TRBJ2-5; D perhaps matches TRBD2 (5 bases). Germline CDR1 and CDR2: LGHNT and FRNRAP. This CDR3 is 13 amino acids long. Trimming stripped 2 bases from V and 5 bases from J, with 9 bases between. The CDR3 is CASGLWGDETQYF. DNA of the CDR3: TGTGCTAGTGGTTTGTGGGGAGACGAGACCCAGTACTTC.

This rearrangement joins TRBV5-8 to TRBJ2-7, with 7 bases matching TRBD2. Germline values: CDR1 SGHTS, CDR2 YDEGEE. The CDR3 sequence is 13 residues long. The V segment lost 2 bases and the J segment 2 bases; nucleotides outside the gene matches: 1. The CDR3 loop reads CASSFGGAYEQYF. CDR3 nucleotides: TGTGCCAGCAGCTTTGGGGGGGCCTACGAGCAGTACTTC.

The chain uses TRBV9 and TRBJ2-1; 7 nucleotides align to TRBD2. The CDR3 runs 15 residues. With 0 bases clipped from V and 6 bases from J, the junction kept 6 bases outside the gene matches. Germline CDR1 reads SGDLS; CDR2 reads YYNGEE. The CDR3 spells CASSVGSGNTNEQFF. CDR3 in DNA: TGTGCCAGCAGCGTAGGGAGCGGGAATACCAATGAGCAGTTCTTC.

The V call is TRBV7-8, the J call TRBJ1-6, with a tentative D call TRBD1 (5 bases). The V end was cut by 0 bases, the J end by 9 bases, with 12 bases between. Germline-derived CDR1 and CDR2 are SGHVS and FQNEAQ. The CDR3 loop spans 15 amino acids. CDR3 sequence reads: CASSLARTGGSPLHF. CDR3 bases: TGTGCCAGCAGCTTAGCCAGGACGGGGGGTTCACCCCTCCACTTT.

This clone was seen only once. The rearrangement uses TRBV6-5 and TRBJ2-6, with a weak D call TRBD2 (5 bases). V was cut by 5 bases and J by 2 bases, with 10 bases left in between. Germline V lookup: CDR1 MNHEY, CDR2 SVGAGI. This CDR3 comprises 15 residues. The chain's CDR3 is CASSKREAGANVLTF. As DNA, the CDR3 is TGTGCCAGCAGTAAGAGGGAAGCTGGGGCCAACGTCCTGACTTTC.

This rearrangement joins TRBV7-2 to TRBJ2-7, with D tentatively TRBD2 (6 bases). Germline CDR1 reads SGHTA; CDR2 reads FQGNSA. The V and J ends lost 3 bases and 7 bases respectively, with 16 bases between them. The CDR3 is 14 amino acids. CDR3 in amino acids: CASSFPGSSGEQYF. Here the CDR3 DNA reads TGTGCCAGCAGCTTCCCAGGGAGTAGCGGTGAGCAGTACTTC.

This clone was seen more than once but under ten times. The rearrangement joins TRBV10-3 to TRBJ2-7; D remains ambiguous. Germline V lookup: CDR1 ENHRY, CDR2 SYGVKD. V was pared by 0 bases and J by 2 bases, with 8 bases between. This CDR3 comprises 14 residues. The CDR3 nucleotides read TGTGCCATCAGTGAGTCTCGGGTCACCTACGAGCAGTACTTC. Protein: CAISESRVTYEQYF.

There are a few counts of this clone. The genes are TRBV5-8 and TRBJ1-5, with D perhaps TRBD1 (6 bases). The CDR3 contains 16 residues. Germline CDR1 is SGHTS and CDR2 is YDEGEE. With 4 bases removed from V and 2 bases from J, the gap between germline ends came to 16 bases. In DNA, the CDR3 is TGTGCCAGCAGCGCAGGACAGTTATTGGGCAATCAGCCCCAGCATTTT. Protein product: CASSAGQLLGNQPQHF. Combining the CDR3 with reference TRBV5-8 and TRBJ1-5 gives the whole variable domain EAGVTQSPTHLIKTRGQQATLRCSPISGHTSVYWYQQALGLGLQFLLWYDEGEERNRGNFPPRFSGRQFPNYSSELNVNALELEDSALYLCASSAGQLLGNQPQHFGDGTRLSIL.

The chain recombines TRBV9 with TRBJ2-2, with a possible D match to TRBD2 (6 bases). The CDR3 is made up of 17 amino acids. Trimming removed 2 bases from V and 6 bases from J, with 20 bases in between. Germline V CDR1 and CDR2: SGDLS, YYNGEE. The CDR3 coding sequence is TGTGCCAGCAGCGTCCGTGGGACGGGACTTCCATCCGGGGAGCTGTTTTTT. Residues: CASSVRGTGLPSGELFF.

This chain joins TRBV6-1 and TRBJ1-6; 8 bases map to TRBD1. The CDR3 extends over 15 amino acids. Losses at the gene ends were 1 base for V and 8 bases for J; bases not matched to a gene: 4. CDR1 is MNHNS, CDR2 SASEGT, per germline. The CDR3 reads CASSEVAGGHSPLHF. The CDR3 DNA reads TGTGCCAGCAGTGAAGTGGCAGGGGGCCATTCACCCCTCCACTTT.